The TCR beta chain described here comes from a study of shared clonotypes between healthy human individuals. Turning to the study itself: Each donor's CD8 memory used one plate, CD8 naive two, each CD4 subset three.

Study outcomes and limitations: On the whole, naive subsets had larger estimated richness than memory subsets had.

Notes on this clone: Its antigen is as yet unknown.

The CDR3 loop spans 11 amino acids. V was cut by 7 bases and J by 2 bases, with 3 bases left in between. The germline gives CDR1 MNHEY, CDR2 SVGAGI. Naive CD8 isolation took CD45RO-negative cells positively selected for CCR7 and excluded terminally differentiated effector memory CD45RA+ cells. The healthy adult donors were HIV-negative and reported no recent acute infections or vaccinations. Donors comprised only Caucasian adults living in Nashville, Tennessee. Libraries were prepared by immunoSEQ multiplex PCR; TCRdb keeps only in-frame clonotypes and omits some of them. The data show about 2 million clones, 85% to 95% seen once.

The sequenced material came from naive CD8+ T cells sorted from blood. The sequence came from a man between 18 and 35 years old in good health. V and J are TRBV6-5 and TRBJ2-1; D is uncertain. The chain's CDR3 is CASTAYNEQFF. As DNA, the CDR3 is TGTGCCAGCACGGCCTACAATGAGCAGTTCTTC.